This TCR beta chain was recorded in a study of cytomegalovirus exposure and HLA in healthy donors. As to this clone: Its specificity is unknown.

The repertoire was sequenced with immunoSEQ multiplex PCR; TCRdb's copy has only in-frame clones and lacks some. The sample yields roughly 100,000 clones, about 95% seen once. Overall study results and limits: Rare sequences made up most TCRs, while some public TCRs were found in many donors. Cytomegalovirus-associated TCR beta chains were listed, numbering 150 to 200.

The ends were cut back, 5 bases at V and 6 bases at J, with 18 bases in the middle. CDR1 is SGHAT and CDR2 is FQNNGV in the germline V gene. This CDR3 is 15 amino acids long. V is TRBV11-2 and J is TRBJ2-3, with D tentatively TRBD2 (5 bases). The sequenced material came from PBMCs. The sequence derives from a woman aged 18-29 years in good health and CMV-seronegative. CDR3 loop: CASSRSGLRRDTQYF. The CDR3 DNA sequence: TGTGCCAGCAGCCGTAGTGGATTACGGAGGGATACGCAGTATTTT.